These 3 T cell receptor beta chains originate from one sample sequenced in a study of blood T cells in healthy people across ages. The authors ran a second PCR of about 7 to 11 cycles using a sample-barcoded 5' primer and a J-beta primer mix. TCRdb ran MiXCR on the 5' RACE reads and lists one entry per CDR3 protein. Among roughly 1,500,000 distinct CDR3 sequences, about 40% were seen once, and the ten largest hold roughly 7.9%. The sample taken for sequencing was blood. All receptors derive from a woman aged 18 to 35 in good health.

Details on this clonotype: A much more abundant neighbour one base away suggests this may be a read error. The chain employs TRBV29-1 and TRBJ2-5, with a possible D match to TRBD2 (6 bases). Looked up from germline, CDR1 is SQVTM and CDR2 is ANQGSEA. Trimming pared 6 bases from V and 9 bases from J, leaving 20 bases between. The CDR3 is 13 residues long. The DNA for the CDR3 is TGCAGCGTAAAGCTTTCCCAAGGGGAGGCCCAGTACTTC. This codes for CSVKLSQGEAQYF.

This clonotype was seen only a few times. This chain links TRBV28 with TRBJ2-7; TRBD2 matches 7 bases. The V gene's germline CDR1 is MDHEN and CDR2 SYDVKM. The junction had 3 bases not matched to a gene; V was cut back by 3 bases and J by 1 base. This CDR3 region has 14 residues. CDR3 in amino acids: CASSFTGRSYEQYF. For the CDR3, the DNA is TGTGCCAGCAGTTTCACCGGGAGGTCCTACGAGCAGTACTTC. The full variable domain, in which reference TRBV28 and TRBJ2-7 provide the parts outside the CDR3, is DVKVTQSSRYLVKRTGEKVFLECVQDMDHENMFWYRQDPGLGLRLIYFSYDVKMKEKGDIPEGYSVSREKKERFSLILESASTNQTSMYLCASSFTGRSYEQYFGPGTRLTVT.

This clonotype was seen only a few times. CDR3 loop: CSVEGSGLAGFTDTQYF. DNA for the CDR3: TGCAGCGTTGAAGGGAGCGGACTAGCGGGATTCACAGATACGCAGTATTTT. This chain links TRBV29-1 with TRBJ2-3; TRBD2 aligns across 12 bases. This CDR3 has 17 residues. Unmatched junction bases numbered 7, after V lost 1 base and J lost 2 bases. The V gene's germline CDR1 is SQVTM and CDR2 ANQGSEA.